The clone carrying this TCR beta chain occurred a few times. The V end lost 10 bases, the J end lost 3 bases, and 13 bases lay between the germline ends. The CDR3 spans 13 residues. Germline V gene data show CDR1 as SNHLY and CDR2 as FYNNEI. The data originate from a study of T cell responses to AZD1222 COVID-19 vaccine. TCRdb's copy holds only in-frame clones and misses some; the assay was immunoSEQ multiplex PCR. The sample consists of 110,000 to 150,000 clones, around 89% of them appearing once. The chain uses TRBV2 and TRBJ1-3, with D possibly being TRBD1 (6 bases). This sample comprised peripheral blood, obtained on day 0 of AZD1222 vaccination. This receptor was identified in an adult in good health. CDR3 loop: CATTGLSGNTIYF. The CDR3 DNA is TGTGCCACTACAGGGTTAAGTGGAAACACCATATATTTT.